The 30 T cell receptor beta chains reported below all come from one sample, sequenced in a study of CD8+CD57+ T cells in acquired aplastic anemia. By flow cytometry, patients selected for sequencing had shown an expansion of CD8+CD57+ cells. Genomic DNA provided the template from which TCR beta VDJ and CDR3 profiles were obtained. TCRdb itself ran the reads through MiXCR, one entry per CDR3 protein. The sample holds 450,000 to 600,000 distinct CDR3 sequences; around a third are singletons and the top ten take nearly 0.85%. The specimen sequenced was sorted CD4+, CD8+, or CD8+CD57+ T cells (not recorded which) from PBMCs. The origin of the receptors is a human donor with aplastic anemia.

This clonotype was observed once. This rearrangement joins TRBV25-1 to TRBJ1-2, with unresolved D. V was clipped by 11 bases and J by 4 bases, with 17 bases between them. The CDR3 contains 13 residues. Germline-derived CDR1 and CDR2 are MGHDK and SYGVNS. CDR3 nucleotide sequence: TGTGCCTGGAGTCTCCAAAGCCCCTATGGCTACACCTTC. It specifies CAWSLQSPYGYTF.

The rearrangement links TRBV9 to TRBJ1-2; TRBD1 matches 7 bases. The germline V gene has CDR1 SGDLS and CDR2 YYNGEE. This CDR3 has 15 residues. V shed 0 bases and J 7 bases; nucleotides not matched to a gene: 9. The CDR3 reads CASSVVEEGALGYTF. Written as DNA, the CDR3 is TGTGCCAGCAGCGTAGTGGAGGAGGGGGCGCTTGGCTACACCTTC.

The chain combines TRBV6-1 with TRBJ1-2; 7 bases align to TRBD1. The CDR3 has 14 residues. The ends lost 3 bases at V and 7 bases at J; junction bases unmatched: 8. Germline V gene data show CDR1 as MNHNS and CDR2 as SASEGT. The CDR3 nucleotides are TGTGCCAGCAGTGAGGAGGGACAGAAGGGTGGCTACACCTTC. Its translation: CASSEEGQKGGYTF.

The chain joins TRBV6-2 or TRBV6-3 to TRBJ2-1; 9 bases map to TRBD2. CDR1 and CDR2 from the germline V gene are MNHEY and SVGEGT. With V trimmed by 5 bases and J by 16 bases, 6 bases remained unmatched. The CDR3 is 11 amino acids. The CDR3 nucleotides read TGTGCCAGCAGTGCGGGGGGGCGGGGATTCTTC. Its protein product is CASSAGGRGFF.

This chain connects TRBV30 to TRBJ2-7; 7 nucleotides line up with TRBD1. V dropped 0 bases and J dropped 3; count of bases not matched to a gene: 8. Per germline, CDR1 GTSNPN and CDR2 SVGIG (reference sequence). There are 15 residues in the CDR3. In DNA form, the CDR3 reads TGTGCCTGGAGTGTGCCGGGACAGCCGTTCTACGAGCAGTACTTC. It translates to CAWSVPGQPFYEQYF.

This clonotype was seen repeatedly, ten times or more. The chain links TRBV2 to TRBJ2-2; D perhaps matches TRBD1 (5 bases). The ends were cut back, 4 bases at V and 6 bases at J, with 9 bases in the middle. This CDR3 has 13 residues. The germline V gene has CDR1 SNHLY and CDR2 FYNNEI. For the CDR3, the DNA is TGTGCCAGCAGTGGGAAGGGGTCCGGGGAGCTGTTTTTT. Its protein is CASSGKGSGELFF.

This clonotype has just a few counts. J is TRBJ2-3 and V is TRBV7-9, with a weak D call TRBD2 (6 bases). V dropped 5 bases and J dropped 0 bases, with 12 bases sitting between them. From germline, CDR1 is SEHNR and CDR2 FQNEAQ (reference sequence). The CDR3 is made up of 15 amino acids. CDR3 nucleotides: TGTGCCAGCAGCCGCGGGGTATTAAGCACAGATACGCAGTATTTT. Its protein is CASSRGVLSTDTQYF. Variable domain in full (rest from reference TRBV7-9 and TRBJ2-3): DTGVSQNPRHKITKRGQNVTFRCDPISEHNRLYWYRQTLGQGPEFLTYFQNEAQLEKSRLLSDRFSAERPKGSFSTLEIQRTEQGDSAMYLCASSRGVLSTDTQYFGPGTRLTVL.

The chain carries TRBV5-4 and TRBJ2-2, with D tentatively TRBD2 (5 bases). Trimming left V 7 bases short and J 5 bases short, with 9 bases between. Germline V lookup: CDR1 SGHNT, CDR2 YYREEE (reference sequence). This CDR3 has 12 residues. CDR3 bases: TGTGCCAGCCGCTCGGGGACCGGGGAGCTGTTTTTT. It codes for CASRSGTGELFF.

The chain couples TRBV20-1 to TRBJ1-1; the match to TRBD1 covers 9 bases. V shed 1 base, J shed 5 bases, and the junction held 11 bases outside the gene matches. CDR1 and CDR2 from the germline V gene are DFQATT and SNEGSKA (reference sequence). CDR3 length equals 16 residues. CDR3 amino acids: CSARATGGGTRTEAFF. CDR3 sequence (DNA): TGCAGTGCTAGAGCCACAGGGGGCGGGACTCGAACTGAAGCTTTCTTT.

This clonotype was counted many times. This chain uses TRBV2 with TRBJ1-2; D not resolved. The CDR3 is made up of 14 amino acids. Trimming removed 2 bases at V and 1 base at J, with 8 bases between. CDR1 and CDR2 (germline): SNHLY, FYNNEI. The CDR3 nucleotides are TGTGCCAGCAGTGAAACCAGATTTAACTATGGCTACACCTTC. Translated: CASSETRFNYGYTF.

V gene TRBV2 combines with J gene TRBJ2-7; 11 nucleotides align to TRBD1. In germline, CDR1 is SNHLY, CDR2 FYNNEI. The CDR3 is 18 residues long. The junction had 11 bases not matched to a gene; V was cut back by 2 bases and J by 2 bases. CDR3 amino acids: CASSELGIVGQGAYEQYF. DNA of the CDR3: TGTGCCAGCAGTGAACTGGGTATAGTGGGACAGGGGGCCTACGAGCAGTACTTC. Using reference TRBV2 and TRBJ2-7 for the parts outside the CDR3, the full variable domain is EPEVTQTPSHQVTQMGQEVILRCVPISNHLYFYWYRQILGQKVEFLVSFYNNEISEKSEIFDDQFSVERPDGSNFTLKIRSTKLEDSAMYFCASSELGIVGQGAYEQYFGPGTRLTVT.

This clonotype was detected ten times or more. The V gene is TRBV7-8, the J gene TRBJ1-1; 11 nucleotides agree with TRBD1. The trim removed 6 bases at V and 11 bases at J, leaving 14 bases unmatched. This CDR3 comprises 15 residues. Germline V lookup: CDR1 SGHVS, CDR2 FQNEAQ. The DNA for the CDR3 is TGTGCCAGCAGGTCAAGAGATGGGACAGGGGGTACGGCTTTCTTT. This translates into CASRSRDGTGGTAFF.

This clonotype was found many times. This chain links TRBV29-1 with TRBJ2-7, with D possibly TRBD2 on 6 matching bases. The CDR3 loop spans 11 amino acids. CDR1 is SQVTM and CDR2 is ANQGSEA in the germline V gene. Trimming pared 4 bases from V and 2 bases from J, leaving 6 bases between. The CDR3 here is CSVGGAYEQYF. The DNA for the CDR3 is TGCAGCGTTGGCGGGGCCTACGAGCAGTACTTC.

At least ten counts were recorded for this clonotype. The V call is TRBV12-3 or TRBV12-4, the J call TRBJ1-2; the D is unclear. Trimming took 6 bases from V and 1 from J, leaving 6 bases between them. The length of the CDR3 is 12 residues. CDR3 in DNA: TGTGCCAGCAGCTTGGTTAACTATGGCTACACCTTC. It yields the protein CASSLVNYGYTF.

This chain connects TRBV5-1 to TRBJ2-1; 10 bases map to TRBD2. The CDR3 consists of 15 residues. CDR1 SGHRS and CDR2 YFSETQ come from the germline V gene. With 2 bases clipped from V and 5 bases from J, the junction kept 4 bases outside the gene matches. The CDR3 reads CASSLGLADNNEQFF. In nucleotides, the CDR3 is TGCGCCAGCAGCTTAGGACTAGCGGACAACAATGAGCAGTTCTTC.

This chain connects TRBV27 to TRBJ1-5, with D possibly TRBD1 on 5 matching bases. Per germline, CDR1 MNHEY and CDR2 SMNVEV (reference sequence). The V and J ends lost 1 base and 7 bases respectively, with 11 bases between them. This CDR3 comprises 14 residues. DNA of the CDR3: TGTGCCAGCAGTTTATTGCAGGGTTCGCAGCCCCAGCATTTT. It yields the protein CASSLLQGSQPQHF.

The V and J genes are TRBV15 and TRBJ2-7; D may match TRBD1 or TRBD2 (7 bases each). Germline values: CDR1 LNHNV, CDR2 YYDKDF (reference sequence). The CDR3 has 16 amino acids. Trimming left V 3 bases short and J 5 bases short, with 20 bases between. The CDR3 nucleotides are TGTGCCACCAGCAGCGCCCAGGGGGGGTTCTCGGACGAGCAGTACTTC. Protein: CATSSAQGGFSDEQYF.

This clonotype was seen repeatedly, ten times or more. V and J are TRBV7-8 and TRBJ1-1, with 7 positions matching TRBD1. V was clipped by 5 bases and J by 4 bases; unmatched bases: 7. Germline CDR1 SGHVS, CDR2 FQNEAQ. CDR3 length: 14 residues. The CDR3 coding sequence is TGTGCCAGCAGCCTAGGACAGGTGATCACTGAAGCTTTCTTT. This gives the protein CASSLGQVITEAFF.

This sequence joins TRBV19 and TRBJ1-1; D uncertain. V shed 10 bases and J shed 4 bases, with 19 bases lying between them. Germline values: CDR1 LNHDA, CDR2 SQIVND (reference sequence). The CDR3 sequence is 14 residues long. The CDR3 nucleotides read TGTGCCATTCTTCCGGGCCCCTGGGGCACTGAAGCTTTCTTT. Its protein product is CAILPGPWGTEAFF.

Concerning this clonotype itself: A much larger clone lies a single base off, so this may be a read error. J is TRBJ1-6 and V is TRBV14, with TRBD1 as a possible D gene (5 bases). The length of the CDR3 is 16 residues. V lost 3 bases to trimming and J lost 4 bases, with 13 bases between them. Germline assignment: CDR1 SGHDN and CDR2 FVKESK. CDR3 amino acids: CASSHPQRQYNSPLHF. CDR3 bases: TGTGCCAGCAGCCACCCCCAAAGACAGTATAATTCACCCCTCCACTTT.

This clonotype has more than one count but fewer than ten. The gene calls are TRBV7-9 and TRBJ2-2; TRBD2 is a possible D gene (6 bases). Germline V gene sequence: CDR1 SEHNR, CDR2 FQNEAQ (reference sequence). CDR3 length: 14 residues. The V gene lost 5 bases and the J gene lost 7 bases, with 14 bases spanning the gap. The CDR3 DNA sequence: TGTGCCAGCAGCGAAGGACTAAATAACGGGGAGCTGTTTTTT. Its translation is CASSEGLNNGELFF.

V and J are TRBV20-1 and TRBJ1-1, with TRBD1 as a possible D gene (6 bases). This CDR3 comprises 12 residues. Germline assignment: CDR1 DFQATT and CDR2 SNEGSKA (reference sequence). The V end was cut by 4 bases, the J end by 5 bases, with 11 bases between. In DNA, the CDR3 is TGCAGTGCTACAGGGGCGAGAACTGAAGCTTTCTTT. Protein: CSATGARTEAFF.

In this sample, this clonotype turned up a few times. The V and J genes are TRBV5-1 and TRBJ2-2, with D unresolved. The CDR3 is 15 residues long. Germline V lookup: CDR1 SGHRS, CDR2 YFSETQ. Deletions cut 0 bases from V and 2 bases from J, with 8 bases between. CDR3 sequence (DNA): TGCGCCAGCAGCTTGGGACAAATAAACACCGGGGAGCTGTTTTTT. This gives the protein CASSLGQINTGELFF.

The chain is built from TRBV20-1 and TRBJ2-2, with 9 nucleotides matching TRBD2. CDR1 and CDR2 from the germline V gene are DFQATT and SNEGSKA (reference sequence). V shed 3 bases, J shed 1 base, and the junction held 6 bases outside the gene matches. CDR3 length: 16 residues. The CDR3 spells CSASNSGGWNTGELFF. DNA of the CDR3: TGCAGTGCTAGTAACAGCGGGGGGTGGAACACCGGGGAGCTGTTTTTT.

The chain recombines TRBV11-1 with TRBJ2-1, with TRBD2 matching 9 bases. CDR1 SGHAT and CDR2 FQDESV come from the germline V gene (reference sequence). Unmatched junction bases numbered 13, after V lost 2 bases and J lost 5 bases. This CDR3 has 18 residues. The CDR3 reads CASSLPYRPGLANNEQFF. CDR3 bases: TGTGCCAGCAGCTTACCCTACCGTCCGGGACTAGCCAACAATGAGCAGTTCTTC.

V gene TRBV19 combines with J gene TRBJ2-5; possibly TRBD2 for D (5 bases). The CDR3 is made up of 15 amino acids. V dropped 1 base and J dropped 5 bases, with 14 bases sitting between them. Per germline, CDR1 LNHDA and CDR2 SQIVND (reference sequence). The DNA of the CDR3 is TGTGCCAGTAGTATAGCCCTGAGAGGGCCCGAGACCCAGTACTTC. Translated, it gives CASSIALRGPETQYF. The complete variable domain, with remaining parts taken from reference TRBV19 and TRBJ2-5, reads DGGITQSPKYLFRKEGQNVTLSCEQNLNHDAMYWYRQDPGQGLRLIYYSQIVNDFQKGDIAEGYSVSREKKESFPLTVTSAQKNPTAFYLCASSIALRGPETQYFGPGTRLLVL.

The table lists this clonotype with many counts. This sequence joins TRBV7-2 and TRBJ2-7; D ambiguous. The ends were cut back, 0 bases at V and 0 bases at J, with 9 bases in the middle. Germline CDR1 reads SGHTA; CDR2 reads FQGNSA. This CDR3 is built from 15 residues. CDR3: CASSLAQPHSYEQYF. The CDR3 region has the DNA TGTGCCAGCAGCTTAGCGCAGCCACACTCCTACGAGCAGTACTTC.

Concerning this clonotype itself: One base away lies a much larger clone, so this may be a sequencing read error. V and J are TRBV14 and TRBJ2-7, with 11 bases that match TRBD1. Germline V lookup: CDR1 SGHDN, CDR2 FVKESK. Trimming at V came to 4 bases and at J to 3 bases, leaving 5 bases not matched to a gene. CDR3 size: 15 residues. CDR3 loop: CASSPLGQGGYEQYF. The CDR3 DNA reads TGTGCCAGCAGCCCGTTGGGACAGGGGGGCTACGAGCAGTACTTC.

This clonotype came up many times. V usage is TRBV19 and J usage is TRBJ1-5; 7 nucleotides match TRBD1. CDR3 length: 13 amino acids. The trim removed 6 bases at V and 7 bases at J, leaving 6 bases unmatched. Germline V gene lookup returns CDR1 LNHDA and CDR2 SQIVND (reference sequence). The CDR3 region is CASRDRARQPQHF. The CDR3, as DNA: TGTGCCAGTAGAGACAGGGCCAGACAGCCCCAGCATTTT.

This clonotype was counted a few times. This chain connects TRBV25-1 to TRBJ1-1; 7 nucleotides line up with TRBD1. With V trimmed by 5 bases and J by 3 bases, 12 bases remained unmatched. From germline, CDR1 is MGHDK and CDR2 SYGVNS. This CDR3 comprises 16 residues. The DNA for the CDR3 is TGTGCCAGCAGTTCTCTAATCAGGGGGGCCTACACTGAAGCTTTCTTT. Protein product: CASSSLIRGAYTEAFF.